This T cell receptor (beta chain) was obtained from a study of beta chain features in type 1 diabetes. TCRB transcripts that were expressed got sequenced, as all of the isolated RNA had been reverse transcribed. Clones were sequenced by immunoSEQ multiplex PCR, and TCRdb holds only the in-frame ones, with some missing. The sample lists 150,000 to 180,000 clones; about 9.4% were seen once. Regarding the study as a whole: Shortening that was moderate but significant affected the TCRB CDR3s of Type 1 diabetes patients in all four CD4+ subsets. There were fewer insertions and more deletions at the VDJ junctions of type 1 diabetes patients. Equally in patients and controls, PCR might preferentially amplify shorter templates.

Regarding this clone: Its antigen is currently unknown.

Germline-derived CDR1 and CDR2 are SGHRS and YFSETQ. Trimming removed 3 bases at V and 6 bases at J, with 13 bases between. CDR3 size: 14 residues. This receptor was obtained from a man aged 30 to 45 with type 1 diabetes. Sequencing was done on a sample of central memory CD4+ T cells from blood. V usage is TRBV5-1 and J usage is TRBJ2-1; D gene uncertain. The CDR3 DNA sequence: TGCGCCAGCAGCTCGAGCGCTTTCGTCAATGAGCAGTTCTTC. This translates into CASSSSAFVNEQFF.